Presented here are 3 T cell receptor beta chains from one specimen sequenced in a study. Cells sorted as Tregs were CD4+, CD25+ and CD127-/low. Each CDR3 protein gets one entry after TCRdb re-called the 5' RACE reads with MiXCR. The table includes tens of thousands of distinct CDR3 sequences, 26% detected once. Source material: tumor-infiltrating Tregs sorted from the breast tumor. Receptor source: a female donor with breast cancer.

This clonotype was counted many times. The rearrangement uses TRBV6-2 or TRBV6-3 and TRBJ2-1; D ambiguous. V shed 6 bases and J shed 6 bases, with 6 bases lying between them. The CDR3 is 11 residues long. CDR1 and CDR2 from the germline V gene are MNHEY and SVGEGT. In DNA form, the CDR3 reads TGTGCCAGCAGCCTTATCAATGAGCAGTTCTTC. Protein sequence: CASSLINEQFF.

This clonotype was counted only a few times. This rearrangement joins TRBV12-3 or TRBV12-4 to TRBJ2-1; TRBD1 agrees at 9 bases. The CDR3 totals 15 residues. V lost 6 bases and J lost 5; bases outside the gene matches: 8. The CDR3 spells CASSLRGTGNNEQFF. For the CDR3, the DNA is TGTGCCAGCAGCCTTCGAGGGACAGGGAACAATGAGCAGTTCTTC.

This clonotype was counted at least ten times. This chain links TRBV5-1 with TRBJ2-5, with TRBD1 matching 7 bases. The CDR3 covers 15 residues. J gave up 2 bases and V 4 bases, and 8 bases lay outside the gene matches. The germline gives CDR1 SGHRS, CDR2 YFSETQ. In DNA form, the CDR3 reads TGCGCCAGCAGCCAACCCGGGACAGCGCAAGAGACCCAGTACTTC. It is translated as CASSQPGTAQETQYF.